These T cell receptor beta chains were read from a single sample in a study of T cells in Graves' hyperthyroidism and ophthalmopathy. TCRdb re-derived calls from the multiplex PCR reads in MiXCR, one entry per CDR3 protein. The data contain 600,000 or so distinct CDR3 sequences, approximately 15% of them singletons. The sequenced sample was blood. Receptors originate from a young woman with Graves' ophthalmopathy. The CDR3 runs from the conserved cysteine through the conserved F or W. D genes are given only for firm matches. Clone size is shown for a subset of rows, as once, few, many or a class of expanded clone.

clone size	V gene	D gene	J gene	CDR3 DNA	CDR3 protein
many	TRBV7-2	TRBD2	TRBJ2-3	TGTGCCAGCAGCACGCAGCCTAGCGGGAGTACAGATACGCAGTATTTT	CASSTQPSGSTDTQYF
few	TRBV2	TRBD1	TRBJ2-4	TGTGCCAGCAGTGAAGCGCGTCTTACGGGACAGGCCAAAAACATTCAGTACTTC	CASSEARLTGQAKNIQYF
many	TRBV28	NA	TRBJ2-7	TGTGCCAGCAGTTACGAGCAGTACTTC	CASSYEQYF
NA	TRBV9	NA	TRBJ1-1	TGTGCCAGCAGCCCTGCGACGGTGAACACTGAAGCTTTCTTT	CASSPATVNTEAFF
NA	TRBV19	NA	TRBJ1-1	TGTGCGGTCGGGAACACTGAAGCTTTCTTT	CAVGNTEAFF
many	TRBV15	NA	TRBJ2-5	TGTGCCACCAGCCCCCGGAGTGCGGAGAGGTTGGGGACCCAGTACTTC	CATSPRSAERLGTQYF
NA	TRBV30	NA	TRBJ2-1	TGTGCCTGGAGTGAACTCCATCGGGACTCCCCGGGGAAGCAGTTCTTC	CAWSELHRDSPGKQFF
NA	TRBV20-1	TRBD2	TRBJ2-7	TGCAGTGCCCCTACTAGCGGGAAAATTCTTTACGAGCAGTACTTC	CSAPTSGKILYEQYF
NA	TRBV7-2	NA	TRBJ2-1	TGTGCCAGCAGCTTAGGTGGCGCAGGGAGTCCCAATGAGCAGTTCTTC	CASSLGGAGSPNEQFF
few	TRBV24-1	NA	TRBJ2-3	TGTGCCACCAGTGAAATAGGGAGCACAGATACGCAGTATTTT	CATSEIGSTDTQYF
few	TRBV7-9	NA	TRBJ2-2	TGTGCCAATACGCCGGGGGCACTGGGAAATGTGCCCGGGGAGCTGTTTTTT	CANTPGALGNVPGELFF
NA	TRBV2	TRBD1	TRBJ2-1	TGTGCCAGCACTGGGACAGGGGCCTACAATGAGCAGTTCTTC	CASTGTGAYNEQFF
NA	TRBV9	TRBD1	TRBJ1-1	TGTGCCAGCAGCCAATGGGGGGGGACAGGGATCATGAACACTGAAGCTTTCTTT	CASSQWGGTGIMNTEAFF
many	TRBV28	TRBD2	TRBJ2-7	TGTGCCAGCAGTAGAGTAGCGGGAGGGCCGTCCTACGAGCAGTACTTC	CASSRVAGGPSYEQYF
NA	TRBV6-1	NA	TRBJ1-5	TGTGCCAGCAGCGAACAACTCTCCGGGGGCGTACAAAGCAATCAGCCCCAGCATTTT	CASSEQLSGGVQSNQPQHF
few	TRBV14	TRBD2	TRBJ2-7	TGTGCCAGCAGCCAAGGTCTAGCGGGAGGATTCACCTACGAGCAGTACTTC	CASSQGLAGGFTYEQYF
NA	TRBV6-2/TRBV6-3	NA	TRBJ1-2	TGTGCCAGCTGGGGGGGCTATGGCTACACCTTC	CASWGGYGYTF
NA	TRBV20-1	NA	TRBJ1-1	TGCAGTGCTAGGAGCACGGGATGGGACACTGAAGCTTTCTTT	CSARSTGWDTEAFF
many	TRBV30	NA	TRBJ1-1	TGTGCCTGGAGTCCACAAGGACCTGAAGCTTTCTTT	CAWSPQGPEAFF
many	TRBV4-1	NA	TRBJ2-3	TGCGCCAGCAGCCAATTACAGGGTGGAGGCACAGATACGCAGTATTTT	CASSQLQGGGTDTQYF
many	TRBV7-9	NA	TRBJ2-1	TGTGCCAGCAGCTCCCACGTCCGGCTTCCGTCTTGGAATGAGCAGTTCTTC	CASSSHVRLPSWNEQFF
NA	TRBV28	NA	TRBJ1-4	TGTGCCACCCATTGGGGAAAACTGTTTTTT	CATHWGKLFF
many	TRBV11-3	NA	TRBJ1-1	TGTGCCAGCAGCTCCCAATTACACAGGGATGTGAACACTGAAGCTTTCTTT	CASSSQLHRDVNTEAFF
many	TRBV11-3	TRBD2	TRBJ2-3	TGTGCCAGCAGCAAAACAGCGGGAGTACCGCGTAGTAAAACAGATACGCAGTATTTT	CASSKTAGVPRSKTDTQYF
NA	TRBV12-3/TRBV12-4	TRBD1	TRBJ1-4	TGTGCCAGCAACCCAGGGGGTGCAGGGGGCGTATTTGAAAAACTGTTTTTT	CASNPGGAGGVFEKLFF
many	TRBV12-3/TRBV12-4	NA	TRBJ1-2	TGTGCCACCAACCTCCGTACAGGGCAATATGGCTACACCTTC	CATNLRTGQYGYTF
many	TRBV11-2	NA	TRBJ1-1	TGTGCCAGCAGCCCAAGGGACGGTGAAGCTTTCTTT	CASSPRDGEAFF
many	TRBV20-1	TRBD1	TRBJ2-1	TGCAGTGCTGCCCCGGGACAGCCTAGAGCACAGCAGTTCTTC	CSAAPGQPRAQQFF
many	TRBV7-8	TRBD2	TRBJ2-1	TGTGCCAGCAGCTTAGGGGTTAGCGGGTCCTACAATGAGCAGTTCTTC	CASSLGVSGSYNEQFF
once	TRBV20-1	TRBD1	TRBJ1-1	TGCAGTGCTCCTCAGGGGGGCTTGGGGAACACTGAAGCTTTCTTT	CSAPQGGLGNTEAFF
NA	TRBV27	TRBD2	TRBJ2-1	TGTGCCAGCAGTTATAGGACTAGCGGGAGGGAGCAGTTCTTC	CASSYRTSGREQFF
many	TRBV20-1	NA	TRBJ1-5	TGCAGTGGACGAGCGACGAGAGATCAGCCCCAGCATTTT	CSGRATRDQPQHF
few	TRBV30	NA	TRBJ2-1	TGTGCCTGGAGGGTAGGAGTGAGCTCCTACAATGAGCAGTTCTTC	CAWRVGVSSYNEQFF